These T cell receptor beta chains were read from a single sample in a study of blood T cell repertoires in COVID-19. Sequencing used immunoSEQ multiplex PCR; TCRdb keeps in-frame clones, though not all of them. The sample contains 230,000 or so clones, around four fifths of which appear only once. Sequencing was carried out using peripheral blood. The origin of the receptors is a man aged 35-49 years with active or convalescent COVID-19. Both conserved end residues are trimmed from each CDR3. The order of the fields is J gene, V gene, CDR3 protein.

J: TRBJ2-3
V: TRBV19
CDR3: ASSQGGTDTQY

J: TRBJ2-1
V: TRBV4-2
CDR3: ASSQSTSGGYNEQF

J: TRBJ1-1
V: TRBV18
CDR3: ASSPTGATRNTEAF

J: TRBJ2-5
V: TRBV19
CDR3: ASSSDRVGETQY

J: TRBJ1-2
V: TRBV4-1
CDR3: ASSQDQVREPTHYGYT

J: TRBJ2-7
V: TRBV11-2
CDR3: ASSRDPWGEYEQY

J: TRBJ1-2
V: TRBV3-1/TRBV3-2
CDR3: ASSRDYGYT

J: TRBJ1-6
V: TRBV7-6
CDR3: ASSLDVDSSSPLH

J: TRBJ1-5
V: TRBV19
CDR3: ASSIDVAGSNQPQH

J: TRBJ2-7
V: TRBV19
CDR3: ASSDRGQGLSEQY

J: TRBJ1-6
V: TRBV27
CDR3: ASSPTARDSPLH

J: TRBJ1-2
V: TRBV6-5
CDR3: ASSPVSGAGYT

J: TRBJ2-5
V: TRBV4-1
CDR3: ASSQVGTSFVETQY

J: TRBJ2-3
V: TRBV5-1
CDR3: ASSYTQGRDTQY

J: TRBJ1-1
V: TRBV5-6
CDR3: ASSPIQTGNTEAF